These 29 T cell receptor beta chains were sequenced from one sample in a study of blood T cell repertoires in COVID-19. Clones were sequenced by immunoSEQ multiplex PCR, and TCRdb holds only the in-frame ones, with some missing. The sample has almost 50,000 clones, under 95% seen once. Sequences were obtained from peripheral blood. All receptors come from a human donor in a cohort sampled during active COVID-19.

The J gene is TRBJ1-5, the V gene TRBV6-6; TRBD1 might be the D (6 bases). This CDR3 has 13 residues. From germline, CDR1 is MNHNY and CDR2 SVGAGI (reference sequence). This chain's CDR3 is CVTGWGGGQPQHF. The DNA of the CDR3 is TGTGTCACGGGCTGGGGGGGCGGTCAGCCCCAGCATTTT.

The V call is TRBV30, the J call TRBJ1-1; 7 bases line up with TRBD1. Per the germline V gene, CDR1 is GTSNPN and CDR2 is SVGIG (reference sequence). V was pared by 6 bases and J by 2 bases, with 3 bases of the junction left unmatched. The CDR3 is 12 amino acids. The CDR3 region is CACQGVNTEAFF. CDR3 nucleotide sequence: TGTGCCTGCCAGGGGGTAAACACTGAAGCTTTCTTT.

V usage is TRBV9 and J usage is TRBJ2-7, with TRBD1 identical over 8 bases. Germline trimming cut 3 bases from V and 6 bases from J; bases unmatched to any gene: 8. CDR1 is SGDLS and CDR2 is YYNGEE in the germline V gene. The CDR3 loop spans 14 amino acids. The CDR3 coding sequence is TGTGCCAGCAGCGAGGAACAGGGGGGTAGCGAGCAGTACTTC. The encoded protein is CASSEEQGGSEQYF.

V and J are TRBV6-5 and TRBJ2-7, with D possibly matching TRBD1 (6 bases). Deletions cut 7 bases from V and 6 bases from J, with 16 bases between. The V gene's germline CDR1 is MNHEY and CDR2 SVGAGI. The length of the CDR3 is 13 residues. In DNA form, the CDR3 reads TGTGCCAGCAACCACAGGGTTAAAGGCGAGCAGTACGTC. It encodes CASNHRVKGEQYV.

The chain is built from TRBV12-5 and TRBJ1-5; D perhaps matches TRBD1 (6 bases). Trimming left V 7 bases short and J 6 bases short, with 16 bases between. This CDR3 spans 14 amino acids. Per the germline V gene, CDR1 is LGHNT and CDR2 is FRNRAP. CDR3 sequence (DNA): TGTGCTAGTGTCCGTGAGGGGGGGGGTCAGCCCCAGCATTTT. It translates to CASVREGGGQPQHF.

This chain links TRBV4-1 with TRBJ2-3; 16 nucleotides align to TRBD2. The CDR3 extends over 19 amino acids. Losses at the gene ends were 4 bases for V and 0 bases for J; bases not matched to a gene: 7. Germline V lookup: CDR1 MGHRA, CDR2 YSYEKL. CDR3 loop: CASSLGLAGGPGSTDTQYF. CDR3 DNA sequence: TGCGCCAGCAGCCTGGGACTAGCGGGAGGGCCAGGAAGCACAGATACGCAGTATTTT.

The chain couples TRBV7-2 to TRBJ1-5, with unresolved D. Germline values: CDR1 SGHTA, CDR2 FQGNSA. The CDR3 is 14 amino acids. The V gene lost 4 bases and the J gene lost 0 bases, with 7 bases spanning the gap. Written as DNA, the CDR3 is TGTGCCAGCAGCTCCTATAATAGCAATCAGCCCCAGCATTTT. Its translation is CASSSYNSNQPQHF.

This clone was recorded once. The J gene is TRBJ2-7, the V gene TRBV27, with D perhaps matching TRBD2 (5 bases). Deletions cut 4 bases from V and 0 bases from J, with 10 bases between. CDR3 size: 14 residues. Germline values: CDR1 MNHEY, CDR2 SMNVEV (reference sequence). Written as DNA, the CDR3 is TGTGCCAGCAGTTCCGTAGGGAGCTCCTACGAGCAGTACTTC. This translates into CASSSVGSSYEQYF.

The J gene is TRBJ2-1, the V gene TRBV10-3, with 12 bases identical to TRBD1. The germline V gene encodes CDR1 ENHRY and CDR2 SYGVKD. The CDR3 is 15 amino acids. Losses at the gene ends were 5 bases for V and 9 bases for J; bases not matched to a gene: 8. The CDR3 sequence: CAISTRDRGLREQFF. In DNA, the CDR3 is TGTGCCATCAGTACTAGGGACAGGGGGCTCCGTGAGCAGTTCTTC.

This rearrangement joins TRBV2 to TRBJ1-5; no firm D call. Trimming stripped 6 bases from V and 0 bases from J, with 12 bases between. This CDR3 contains 15 residues. The germline gives CDR1 SNHLY, CDR2 FYNNEI. CDR3 DNA: TGTGCCAGCAGCATAGACACCTATAGCAATCAGCCCCAGCATTTT. This translates into CASSIDTYSNQPQHF.

The CDR3 loop is CAWHRESNSPLHF. DNA of the CDR3: TGTGCCTGGCACAGGGAAAGCAATTCACCCCTCCACTTT. V gene TRBV30 combines with J gene TRBJ1-6, with D possibly matching TRBD1 (6 bases). The CDR3 runs to 13 residues. Germline CDR1 reads GTSNPN; CDR2 reads SVGIG (reference sequence). Deletions cut 5 bases from V and 7 bases from J, with 12 bases between.

V usage is TRBV10-3 and J usage is TRBJ2-1; 9 bases are shared with TRBD2. CDR1 and CDR2 from the germline V gene are ENHRY and SYGVKD. The CDR3 is 16 amino acids. J was trimmed by 7 bases and V by 0 bases; bases with no gene match: 7. The CDR3 here is CAISESRSSGRNEQFF. CDR3 nucleotide sequence: TGTGCCATCAGTGAGTCGAGGTCCAGCGGGAGGAATGAGCAGTTCTTC.

The rearrangement links TRBV7-3 to TRBJ2-3; 12 bases align to TRBD2. The CDR3 extends over 18 amino acids. CDR1 and CDR2 (germline): SGHTA, FQGTGA. Trimming cost V 2 bases and J 0 bases; bases outside gene matches: 6. The CDR3 reads CASSLYPGTSGSTDTQYF. The CDR3 DNA reads as TGTGCCAGCAGCTTATATCCCGGGACTAGCGGGAGCACAGATACGCAGTATTTT.

This clone appeared a few times. This chain joins TRBV5-1 and TRBJ1-1; TRBD1 might be the D (6 bases). V was pared by 1 base and J by 3 bases, with 10 bases between. Germline V lookup: CDR1 SGHRS, CDR2 YFSETQ. There are 14 residues in the CDR3. The CDR3 DNA sequence: TGCGCCAGCAGCTTGACGGCAGGGGACACTGAAGCTTTCTTT. This translates into CASSLTAGDTEAFF.

This chain connects TRBV4-1 to TRBJ1-2; 8 bases are a match to TRBD1. V was clipped by 1 base and J by 5 bases; unmatched bases: 6. Germline CDR1 is MGHRA and CDR2 is YSYEKL. This CDR3 has 15 residues. DNA for the CDR3: TGCGCCAGCAGCCAAGCCCCCGGGACAGGATATGGCTACACCTTC. It encodes CASSQAPGTGYGYTF.

The chain uses TRBV18 and TRBJ1-5; 7 nucleotides match TRBD1. CDR3 size: 15 residues. V was clipped by 4 bases and J by 2 bases; unmatched bases: 5. Germline CDR1 is KGHSH and CDR2 is LQKENI. CDR3 in amino acids: CASSLQGTGNQPQHF. The DNA of the CDR3 is TGTGCCAGCTCACTACAGGGGACCGGCAATCAGCCCCAGCATTTT.

This clone was detected a few times. This chain joins TRBV19 and TRBJ1-6, with TRBD1 matching 8 bases. The CDR3 has 14 amino acids. The V gene end was trimmed by 4 bases and the J gene end by 8 bases; junction bases not matched to a gene: 4. Germline lookup yields CDR1 LNHDA and CDR2 SQIVND (reference sequence). The CDR3 loop is CASSTLTGDSPLHF. CDR3 DNA: TGTGCCAGTAGTACGCTGACAGGGGATTCACCCCTCCACTTT.

This clone occurred once. The chain carries TRBV5-1 and TRBJ1-6; 7 positions agree with TRBD1. The CDR3 consists of 15 residues. Germline CDR1 is SGHRS and CDR2 is YFSETQ. V trimming: 2 bases; J trimming: 5 bases; junction bases outside the gene matches: 4. CDR3 sequence: CASSFAGQDNSPLHF. The CDR3 nucleotides read TGCGCCAGCAGCTTCGCCGGACAGGATAATTCACCCCTCCACTTT.

Here the CDR3 DNA reads TGTGCCAGCAGCGTAGGAGGCGGGGGAGAGAACATTCAGTACTTC. Residues: CASSVGGGGENIQYF. The V and J genes are TRBV9 and TRBJ2-4; 7 bases are shared with TRBD2. The CDR3 runs 15 residues. V was clipped by 0 bases and J by 7 bases; unmatched bases: 7. Germline V gene lookup returns CDR1 SGDLS and CDR2 YYNGEE. Using reference TRBV9 and TRBJ2-4 for the parts outside the CDR3, the full variable domain is DSGVTQTPKHLITATGQRVTLRCSPRSGDLSVYWYQQSLDQGLQFLIQYYNGEERAKGNILERFSAQQFPDLHSELNLSSLELGDSALYFCASSVGGGGENIQYFGAGTRLSVL.

The CDR3: CASKGVGTGNSNQPQHF. CDR3 sequence (DNA): TGTGCCAGTAAGGGGGTTGGCACAGGAAACAGCAATCAGCCCCAGCATTTT. The J gene is TRBJ1-5, the V gene TRBV19, with D perhaps TRBD1 (6 bases). V lost 7 bases and J lost 1, with 20 bases in between. The CDR3 totals 17 residues. The germline CDR1 and CDR2 sequences are LNHDA and SQIVND (reference sequence).

This chain connects TRBV5-4 to TRBJ1-3, with unresolved D. CDR3 length: 17 residues. CDR1 and CDR2 from the germline V gene are SGHNT and YYREEE (reference sequence). Trimming took 0 bases from V and 4 from J, leaving 17 bases between them. The CDR3 spells CASSLGPSSRSGNTIYF. CDR3 nucleotides: TGTGCCAGCAGCTTGGGCCCCTCTTCGCGGTCCGGAAACACCATATATTTT. Looking up the rest from reference TRBV5-4 and TRBJ1-3 gives the full variable domain: ETGVTQSPTHLIKTRGQQVTLRCSSQSGHNTVSWYQQALGQGPQFIFQYYREEENGRGNFPPRFSGLQFPNYSSELNVNALELDDSALYLCASSLGPSSRSGNTIYFGEGSWLTVV.

The V call is TRBV7-8, the J call TRBJ2-7, with 7 bases matching TRBD2. The CDR3 covers 16 residues. Unmatched junction bases numbered 15, after V lost 5 bases and J lost 5 bases. CDR1 is SGHVS, CDR2 FQNEAQ, per germline. The DNA for the CDR3 is TGTGCCAGCAGCCCCGGATGGGGAGGGGTATTCCACGAGCAGTACTTC. Translating it yields CASSPGWGGVFHEQYF.

The rearrangement joins TRBV30 to TRBJ1-5; 9 bases map to TRBD1. The CDR3 sequence is 18 residues long. Germline V gene data show CDR1 as GTSNPN and CDR2 as SVGIG (reference sequence). J lost 0 bases, V lost 2 bases, and 11 bases had no gene match. CDR3 bases: TGTGCCTGGAGTCGGGGACAGGGCCTATTCTTTAGCAATCAGCCCCAGCATTTT. Translation gives CAWSRGQGLFFSNQPQHF.

J is TRBJ2-6 and V is TRBV3-1 (or the pseudogene TRBV3-2); D gene ambiguous. The germline V gene has CDR1 LGHDT and CDR2 YNNKEL (reference sequence). The CDR3 length is 18 residues. Trimming shortened V by 1 base and J by 0 bases, and 13 bases separated the two germline ends. CDR3: CASSQGLVRSSGANVLTF. The CDR3 nucleotides are TGTGCCAGCAGCCAAGGGTTGGTTCGGAGCTCTGGGGCCAACGTCCTGACTTTC.

The chain has TRBV21-1 and TRBJ2-3; the DNA was not compared with TRBD2, the D call given in the table. TRBV21-1 counts as a pseudogene. The CDR3 contains 9 residues. CDR3 amino acids: CATPLPEYF. Written as DNA, the CDR3 is TGTGCCACCCCCCTTCCGGAGTATTTT.

The V and J genes are TRBV19 and TRBJ2-6, with 7 nucleotides matching TRBD2. Germline-derived CDR1 and CDR2 are LNHDA and SQIVND (reference sequence). The CDR3 runs 19 residues. V shed 2 bases and J 0 bases; nucleotides not matched to a gene: 10. For the CDR3, the DNA is TGTGCCAGTAGTATAATGTTGCTAGCGGTCCGCTCTGGGGCCAACGTCCTGACTTTC. Its translation is CASSIMLLAVRSGANVLTF.

This clone was seen only a few times. V gene TRBV6-1 combines with J gene TRBJ2-7, with D maybe TRBD1 (5 bases). V was pared by 2 bases and J by 6 bases, with 11 bases between. Germline values: CDR1 MNHNS, CDR2 SASEGT. The CDR3 extends over 13 amino acids. The CDR3 DNA is TGTGCCAGCAGTGAAACCCGAAGGGGCGAGCAGTACGTC. Translation: CASSETRRGEQYV.

V usage is TRBV6-2 or TRBV6-3 and J usage is TRBJ2-7, with 7 bases that match TRBD1. CDR3 length: 13 amino acids. CDR1 is MNHEY, CDR2 SVGEGT, per germline. V lost 6 bases to trimming and J lost 4 bases; unmatched junction nucleotides: 6. The chain's CDR3 is CASSDRASYEQYV. The DNA for the CDR3 is TGTGCCAGCAGCGACAGGGCCTCGTACGAGCAGTACGTC.

This clone appeared a few times. The J gene is TRBJ2-7, the V gene TRBV4-1, with D tentatively TRBD1 (7 bases). CDR1 is MGHRA, CDR2 YSYEKL, per germline. Trimming left V 1 base short and J 6 bases short, with 19 bases between. This CDR3 contains 16 residues. The CDR3 here is CASSQGGLRGVFEQYF. In nucleotides, the CDR3 is TGCGCCAGCAGCCAAGGTGGTCTCAGGGGGGTCTTCGAGCAGTACTTC.